This TCR beta chain derives from a study of OX40 agonist ivuxolimab in advanced cancers. Looking at the study overall: Head and neck, renal cell, melanoma or hepatocellular carcinoma were the cancers that dose-escalation patients had.

Findings and caveats of the study: Nonresponders included some who also had low normalized T-cell clonal expansion.

Peripheral blood came from all dose cohorts at three timepoints. This clone showed up just once. Its antigen remains unknown. The CDR3 extends over 13 amino acids. Trimming cost V 3 bases and J 7 bases, with 12 bases left between them. The V gene's germline CDR1 is LNHNV and CDR2 YYDKDF (reference sequence). Profiling relied on immunoSEQ multiplex PCR, and the TCRdb table lists in-frame clones only, not all of them. The sample has about 77,000 clones; 65% to 85% are singletons. This clonotype was sampled from an adult with an advanced solid tumor such as melanoma, head and neck, liver or kidney cancer. Sequenced here: CD4+ or CD8+ T cells sorted from blood, sampled in a trial of the OX40 agonist ivuxolimab. V is TRBV15 and J is TRBJ2-5, with D hard to call. This CDR3 reads CATSSPSVGTQYF. In DNA form, the CDR3 reads TGTGCCACCAGCAGTCCTTCCGTTGGGACCCAGTACTTC.